This is a list of T cell receptor beta chains from one sample in a study of metastatic and nonmetastatic thyroid tumors. Via MiXCR, TCRdb re-called the PCR reads. This sample has about 92,000 clones; about 15% occur once, and the top ten carry about 3.6%. Sequencing used blood. These receptors were collected from a female donor with papillary thyroid cancer or a benign thyroid nodule (not recorded which). Some clones in this sample may be carry-over from other donors' samples. Both conserved end residues are part of each CDR3. Fields, in order: clone size, V gene, J gene, D gene, CDR3 DNA, CDR3 protein. D genes are given only for firm matches. Clone size is not always given. Where it is, it says once, few, many or a class for expanded clones.

abundance: NA
v_gene: TRBV6-1
j_gene: TRBJ2-5
d_gene: NA
CDR3nt: TGTGCCAACAACGAGGGAGTGGGGGGGCTTGAGACCAAGTACTTC
CDR3aa: CANNEGVGGLETKYF

abundance: many
v_gene: TRBV6-2/TRBV6-3
j_gene: TRBJ1-1
d_gene: TRBD1
CDR3nt: TGTGCCAGCAGAACACATCACAGGGGCGACACTGAAGCTTTCTTT
CDR3aa: CASRTHHRGDTEAFF

abundance: many
v_gene: TRBV5-1
j_gene: TRBJ1-4
d_gene: NA
CDR3nt: TGCGCCAGCAGCTCACAGGGAAATGAGGAAAAACTGTTTTTT
CDR3aa: CASSSQGNEEKLFF

abundance: many
v_gene: TRBV12-3/TRBV12-4
j_gene: TRBJ2-3
d_gene: NA
CDR3nt: TGTGCCAGCAGTCGGGACGGAACCACAGATACGCAGTATTTT
CDR3aa: CASSRDGTTDTQYF

abundance: many
v_gene: TRBV12-3/TRBV12-4
j_gene: TRBJ2-3
d_gene: NA
CDR3nt: TGTGCCAGCAGTTTAGCGGGGGGAAGCACAGATACGCAGTATTTT
CDR3aa: CASSLAGGSTDTQYF

abundance: many
v_gene: TRBV30
j_gene: TRBJ1-1
d_gene: TRBD1
CDR3nt: TGTGCAGGGGACAGGGAACAGAAGTTGGCTTTCTTT
CDR3aa: CAGDREQKLAFF

abundance: many
v_gene: TRBV2
j_gene: TRBJ1-5
d_gene: TRBD1
CDR3nt: TGTGCCAGCAGTTACGGACAGGACAATCAGCCCCAGCATTTT
CDR3aa: CASSYGQDNQPQHF

abundance: many
v_gene: TRBV19
j_gene: TRBJ1-3
d_gene: NA
CDR3nt: TGTGCCAGTAGCAAAGTTATAGACGGATCCTCTGGAAACACCATATATTTT
CDR3aa: CASSKVIDGSSGNTIYF

abundance: many
v_gene: TRBV11-2
j_gene: TRBJ2-3
d_gene: NA
CDR3nt: TGTGCCAGCAGCGCGGGGATTAGCACAGATACGCAGTATTTT
CDR3aa: CASSAGISTDTQYF

abundance: many
v_gene: TRBV3-1
j_gene: TRBJ2-3
d_gene: TRBD2
CDR3nt: TGTGCCAGCAGCCGTGAAGCGGGGGACCTCACAGATACGCAGTATTTT
CDR3aa: CASSREAGDLTDTQYF

abundance: many
v_gene: TRBV4-2
j_gene: TRBJ1-1
d_gene: TRBD1
CDR3nt: TGTGCCAGCACCGAAACTTTTACAGGGGACACTGAAGCTTTCTTT
CDR3aa: CASTETFTGDTEAFF

abundance: many
v_gene: TRBV11-3
j_gene: TRBJ2-2
d_gene: NA
CDR3nt: TGTGCCAGCAGCTCCGCAGGGGCCGGGGAGCTGTTTTTT
CDR3aa: CASSSAGAGELFF

abundance: many
v_gene: TRBV19
j_gene: TRBJ1-5
d_gene: TRBD1
CDR3nt: TGTGCCAGTAGTATAGCATGGACAGGGCGCAATCAGCCCCAGCATTTT
CDR3aa: CASSIAWTGRNQPQHF

abundance: many
v_gene: TRBV6-1
j_gene: TRBJ1-5
d_gene: TRBD1
CDR3nt: TGTGCCAGCAGTCCCGGGACAGTGAATCAGCCCCAGCATTTT
CDR3aa: CASSPGTVNQPQHF

abundance: many
v_gene: TRBV27
j_gene: TRBJ1-5
d_gene: NA
CDR3nt: TGTGCCAGCTCTCTCGGGGGCGTTAATCAGCCCCAGCATTTT
CDR3aa: CASSLGGVNQPQHF

abundance: many
v_gene: TRBV28
j_gene: TRBJ1-5
d_gene: NA
CDR3nt: TGTGCCAGCAGTTCCGGGACACCATTTCAGCCCCAGCATTTT
CDR3aa: CASSSGTPFQPQHF

abundance: many
v_gene: TRBV4-2
j_gene: TRBJ2-7
d_gene: NA
CDR3nt: TGTGCCAGCAGCCAAGGACAGTCAGACTACGAGCAGTACTTC
CDR3aa: CASSQGQSDYEQYF

abundance: many
v_gene: TRBV20-1
j_gene: TRBJ1-3
d_gene: NA
CDR3nt: TGCAGTGCTAGAGTCCCCAAAGTTAAACACTCTGGAAACACCATATATTTT
CDR3aa: CSARVPKVKHSGNTIYF

abundance: many
v_gene: TRBV19
j_gene: TRBJ2-5
d_gene: TRBD2
CDR3nt: TGTGCCAGTAAAGCGGGGGGCCGGGAGACCCAGTACTTC
CDR3aa: CASKAGGRETQYF

abundance: many
v_gene: TRBV24-1
j_gene: TRBJ1-2
d_gene: NA
CDR3nt: TGTGCCACCAGTGAGGACAGTGTAAACGGCTACACCTTC
CDR3aa: CATSEDSVNGYTF

abundance: many
v_gene: TRBV6-1
j_gene: TRBJ1-6
d_gene: NA
CDR3nt: TGTGCCAGCAGGGCAGGGTATTCACCCCTCCACTTT
CDR3aa: CASRAGYSPLHF

abundance: many
v_gene: TRBV7-9
j_gene: TRBJ1-2
d_gene: NA
CDR3nt: TGTGCCAGCAGCCCCAATCCCACTAACTATGGCTACACCTTC
CDR3aa: CASSPNPTNYGYTF

abundance: many
v_gene: TRBV2
j_gene: TRBJ2-5
d_gene: TRBD2
CDR3nt: TGTGCCAGCAGGACCGGGACTAACCAAGAGACCCAGTACTTC
CDR3aa: CASRTGTNQETQYF

abundance: many
v_gene: TRBV12-3/TRBV12-4
j_gene: TRBJ2-2
d_gene: NA
CDR3nt: TGTGTCAGCAGTTGGGGAGCCGGGGAGCTGTTTTTT
CDR3aa: CVSSWGAGELFF

abundance: many
v_gene: TRBV11-1
j_gene: TRBJ1-2
d_gene: NA
CDR3nt: TGTGCCAGCAGCCCGGGGGGCTCAGGGTCGGGGTATGGCTACACCTTC
CDR3aa: CASSPGGSGSGYGYTF

abundance: many
v_gene: TRBV6-1
j_gene: TRBJ1-1
d_gene: NA
CDR3nt: TGTGCCAGCAGCGACCGCACAGGGAACACTGAAGCTTTCTTT
CDR3aa: CASSDRTGNTEAFF

abundance: few
v_gene: TRBV5-4
j_gene: TRBJ2-1
d_gene: NA
CDR3nt: TGTGCCAGCAGCTTGGGACTTGGACAGACTACAAACAATGAGCAGTTCTTC
CDR3aa: CASSLGLGQTTNNEQFF

abundance: many
v_gene: TRBV20-1
j_gene: TRBJ1-1
d_gene: TRBD1
CDR3nt: TGCAGTGCTCCCGACAGGGGAACTGAAGCTTTCTTT
CDR3aa: CSAPDRGTEAFF

abundance: NA
v_gene: TRBV6-6
j_gene: TRBJ2-7
d_gene: NA
CDR3nt: TGTGCCAGCAGTTACTCGGCATACCGTGGGGAGCAGTACTTC
CDR3aa: CASSYSAYRGEQYF

abundance: NA
v_gene: TRBV6-2/TRBV6-3
j_gene: TRBJ1-5
d_gene: NA
CDR3nt: TGTGCCAGCAGTTACGTCATCATTAATCATCCCCAGCATTTT
CDR3aa: CASSYVIINHPQHF

abundance: NA
v_gene: TRBV11-1
j_gene: TRBJ2-2
d_gene: TRBD2
CDR3nt: TGTGCCAGCAGCTTAAACCCTAGCGGGGGCACCGGGGAGCTGTTTTTT
CDR3aa: CASSLNPSGGTGELFF

abundance: many
v_gene: TRBV19
j_gene: TRBJ2-7
d_gene: NA
CDR3nt: TGTGCCAGTAGTATCTCCCCCATCTCATCGGGGACCTACGAGCAGTACTTC
CDR3aa: CASSISPISSGTYEQYF

abundance: many
v_gene: TRBV19
j_gene: TRBJ2-4
d_gene: NA
CDR3nt: TGTGCCAGTAGTTCTGGCGAGATGAGGGCCAAAAACATTCAGTACTTC
CDR3aa: CASSSGEMRAKNIQYF

abundance: many
v_gene: TRBV19
j_gene: TRBJ1-5
d_gene: NA
CDR3nt: TGTGCCAGTAGTATAAGGCAGGGAAGGGGTGGCAATCAGCCCCAGCATTTT
CDR3aa: CASSIRQGRGGNQPQHF

abundance: NA
v_gene: TRBV6-4
j_gene: TRBJ1-2
d_gene: NA
CDR3nt: TGTGCCAGCAGCCCAGGTCCCGGAGTGTATGGATACACCTTC
CDR3aa: CASSPGPGVYGYTF

abundance: many
v_gene: TRBV27
j_gene: TRBJ1-1
d_gene: NA
CDR3nt: TGTGCCAGCAGTTTACTCCCGGACGGAGGTGAAGCTTTCTTT
CDR3aa: CASSLLPDGGEAFF

abundance: many
v_gene: TRBV6-1
j_gene: TRBJ2-5
d_gene: NA
CDR3nt: TGTGCCAGCACCCAACTCCGCCAAGAGACCCAGTACTTC
CDR3aa: CASTQLRQETQYF

abundance: many
v_gene: TRBV19
j_gene: TRBJ1-2
d_gene: TRBD1
CDR3nt: TGTGCCAGTCACTATTCAGACAGGGTGAATGGCTACACCTTC
CDR3aa: CASHYSDRVNGYTF

abundance: few
v_gene: TRBV2
j_gene: TRBJ1-4
d_gene: NA
CDR3nt: TGTGCCAGCAGTGAAAGTCCGGGGTGGGCAACTAATGAAAAACTGTTTTTT
CDR3aa: CASSESPGWATNEKLFF

abundance: many
v_gene: TRBV18
j_gene: TRBJ1-5
d_gene: NA
CDR3nt: TGTGCCAGCTCACGAGAAGGGCTAAATCATCAGCCCCAGCATTTT
CDR3aa: CASSREGLNHQPQHF